These 22 T cell receptor beta chains were sequenced from one sample in a study of cytomegalovirus exposure and HLA in healthy donors. Both 60 Vbeta primers and 13 Jbeta primers went into the PCR. This table comes from immunoSEQ multiplex PCR, and its TCRdb copy is limited to in-frame clones, with some not included. The data hold 180,000 or so clones, with 8.5% to 10% observed a single time. Sequences were obtained from PBMCs. The receptors stem from a woman between 25 and 40 years old in good health and CMV-seropositive.

Only one count was recorded for this clone. The gene calls are TRBV14 and TRBJ2-7; TRBD1 aligns across 8 bases. This CDR3 spans 15 amino acids. J lost 3 bases, V lost 4 bases, and 8 bases had no gene match. Germline V gene sequence: CDR1 SGHDN, CDR2 FVKESK. The CDR3 region has the DNA TGTGCCAGCAGCCTCAAGGCAGGACAGGGCTACGAGCAGTACTTC. It codes for CASSLKAGQGYEQYF.

This chain uses TRBV2 with TRBJ2-7; D might be TRBD2 (7 bases). The CDR3 consists of 14 residues. CDR1 is SNHLY, CDR2 FYNNEI, per germline. The V end lost 10 bases, the J end lost 4 bases, and 20 bases lay between the germline ends. The CDR3 DNA reads TGTGCCACCTCACGTGGGGGGGGCCTATACGAGCAGTACTTC. Its protein product is CATSRGGGLYEQYF.

This chain joins TRBV30 and TRBJ1-2; perhaps TRBD1 as D (6 bases). Trimming took off 0 bases at V and 7 bases at J, with 15 bases between the two ends. CDR1 and CDR2 from the germline V gene are GTSNPN and SVGIG (reference sequence). The CDR3 is 14 amino acids. The CDR3 DNA sequence: TGTGCCTGGAGTGTACTCGTGGGGGCTGGTGGCTACACCTTC. It is translated as CAWSVLVGAGGYTF.

V gene TRBV30 combines with J gene TRBJ2-3, with TRBD2 matching 7 bases. Losses at the gene ends were 3 bases for V and 7 bases for J; bases not matched to a gene: 7. Germline CDR1 GTSNPN, CDR2 SVGIG (reference sequence). The CDR3 length is 13 residues. In DNA, the CDR3 is TGTGCCTGGAGGAAATCGGGACTAAATACGCAGTATTTT. Translating it yields CAWRKSGLNTQYF.

This clone occurred a few times. This chain links TRBV5-1 with TRBJ2-3; 15 bases are shared with TRBD2. The CDR3 has 16 amino acids. The V gene's germline CDR1 is SGHRS and CDR2 YFSETQ. V gave up 6 bases and J gave up 4 bases; unmatched junction bases: 6. CDR3 DNA sequence: TGCGCCAGCACCGTGGGACTAGCGGGAGGAGCAGATACGCAGTATTTT. This translates into CASTVGLAGGADTQYF.

This clone was seen a handful of times. The chain couples TRBV6-1 to TRBJ1-1, with 7 bases lining up with TRBD1. In germline, CDR1 is MNHNS, CDR2 SASEGT. This CDR3 has 14 residues. The trim removed 8 bases at V and 1 base at J, leaving 7 bases unmatched. Here the CDR3 reads CASSYRGGNTEAFF. CDR3 nucleotide sequence: TGTGCCAGCTCTTACAGGGGAGGGAACACTGAAGCTTTCTTT.

V gene TRBV30 combines with J gene TRBJ1-3; a weak D match, TRBD1 (5 bases). This CDR3 is built from 14 residues. Germline-derived CDR1 and CDR2 are GTSNPN and SVGIG (reference sequence). The germline V and J ends were trimmed by 7 bases and 0 bases, with 13 bases remaining between them. The CDR3 sequence: CASGDRTSGNTIYF. CDR3 DNA: TGTGCCTCGGGGGACCGAACCTCTGGAAACACCATATATTTT.

The chain links TRBV4-1 to TRBJ1-4, with D maybe TRBD1 (5 bases). Germline V gene sequence: CDR1 MGHRA, CDR2 YSYEKL. The CDR3 length is 17 residues. Trimming removed 4 bases at V and 4 bases at J, with 19 bases between. The CDR3: CASSPGPMVGGNEKLFF. The DNA for the CDR3 is TGCGCCAGCAGCCCCGGACCTATGGTGGGGGGTAATGAAAAACTGTTTTTT.

This clone was found once. This chain uses TRBV2 with TRBJ2-1; possible D gene TRBD2, 5 bases. V lost 6 bases, J lost 6 bases, and 15 bases lay in between. The CDR3 totals 14 residues. Looked up from germline, CDR1 is SNHLY and CDR2 is FYNNEI. CDR3 sequence (DNA): TGTGCCAGCAGAGCTACCGGACTGATCAATGAGCAGTTCTTC. As protein: CASRATGLINEQFF.

This clone was found a few times. The genes are TRBV5-6 and TRBJ2-1; D is uncertain. Looked up from germline, CDR1 is SGHDT and CDR2 is YYEEEE. The CDR3 runs to 15 residues. V lost 0 bases and J 7 bases, leaving 14 bases between the germline ends. The CDR3 coding sequence is TGTGCCAGCAGCTTGGGAGCGCTATATGGGAATGAGCAGTTCTTC. It specifies CASSLGALYGNEQFF.

This clone appeared a few times. The V gene is TRBV2, the J gene TRBJ2-6, with TRBD1 identical over 7 bases. The CDR3 contains 15 residues. J was trimmed by 2 bases and V by 6 bases; bases with no gene match: 4. CDR1 is SNHLY, CDR2 FYNNEI, per germline. CDR3 sequence (DNA): TGTGCCAGCAGAGTACAGGGGCCTGGGGCCAACGTCCTGACTTTC. Encoded protein: CASRVQGPGANVLTF.

This clone was seen a few times. The V call is TRBV2, the J call TRBJ1-5; the match to TRBD1 covers 8 bases. CDR3 size: 14 residues. Per the germline V gene, CDR1 is SNHLY and CDR2 is FYNNEI. The trim removed 6 bases at V and 3 bases at J, leaving 4 bases unmatched. The CDR3 here is CASRGQAINQPQHF. CDR3 nucleotide sequence: TGTGCCAGCAGGGGACAGGCGATCAATCAGCCCCAGCATTTT.

This chain connects TRBV2 to TRBJ2-5, with TRBD2 as a possible D gene (6 bases). The germline gives CDR1 SNHLY, CDR2 FYNNEI. The V and J ends lost 5 bases and 0 bases respectively, with 10 bases between them. The CDR3 runs to 14 residues. The CDR3 spells CASSRTTYQETQYF. The CDR3 coding sequence is TGTGCCAGCAGTCGGACTACCTACCAAGAGACCCAGTACTTC.

The chain joins TRBV7-6 to TRBJ2-2, with TRBD1 as a possible D gene (6 bases). The CDR3 runs to 15 residues. Deletions cut 5 bases from V and 2 bases from J, with 12 bases between. Germline lookup yields CDR1 SGHVS and CDR2 FNYEAQ. CDR3 protein: CASSPRTDNTGELFF. The CDR3 DNA reads as TGTGCCAGCAGCCCGCGGACAGATAACACCGGGGAGCTGTTTTTT.

This clone has only a few counts. The V and J genes are TRBV10-2 and TRBJ2-5; possibly TRBD1 for D (5 bases). Trimming cost V 8 bases and J 0 bases, with 10 bases left between them. CDR1 WSHSY and CDR2 SAAADI come from the germline V gene. The CDR3 is 13 residues long. This CDR3 reads CASFETDQETQYF. CDR3 nucleotide sequence: TGCGCCAGCTTCGAGACAGACCAAGAGACCCAGTACTTC.

This clone has a handful of counts. The chain carries TRBV27 and TRBJ2-5; TRBD2 is a possible D gene (7 bases). V lost 3 bases and J 7 bases, leaving 12 bases between the germline ends. This CDR3 is 13 amino acids long. CDR1 and CDR2 from the germline V gene are MNHEY and SMNVEV (reference sequence). The CDR3 DNA follows: TGTGCCAGCAGTTTGGGGGGGCAGCGGACCCAGTACTTC. It translates to CASSLGGQRTQYF.

The chain has TRBV7-9 and TRBJ2-1, with TRBD2 matching over 9 bases. J was trimmed by 15 bases and V by 5 bases; bases with no gene match: 14. The CDR3 length is 14 residues. CDR1 and CDR2 (germline): SEHNR, FQNEAQ (reference sequence). The CDR3 region is CASSNAGTSYRGFF. The CDR3 nucleotides are TGTGCCAGCAGCAATGCCGGGACTAGCTACAGGGGGTTCTTC.

The chain combines TRBV9 with TRBJ2-2, with D possibly being TRBD1 (5 bases). CDR1 is SGDLS and CDR2 is YYNGEE in the germline V gene. V lost 0 bases and J 7 bases, leaving 10 bases between the germline ends. This CDR3 region has 14 residues. The CDR3 here is CASSVVGDSGELFF. The CDR3 coding sequence is TGTGCCAGCAGCGTAGTAGGGGATAGCGGGGAGCTGTTTTTT.

This clone was seen a few times. The CDR3 DNA follows: TGTGCCAGCAGTGAATTTACCCCGAGCCGCCTGTACTTC. This sequence encodes CASSEFTPSRLYF. The chain combines TRBV2 with TRBJ2-5, with D unclear. Between the trimmed V and J ends, which lost 2 bases and 13 bases, there was a span of 17 bases. There are 13 residues in the CDR3. The germline V gene has CDR1 SNHLY and CDR2 FYNNEI.

The chain employs TRBV7-9 and TRBJ1-2; D not resolved. V was clipped by 0 bases and J by 4 bases, with 12 bases between them. Germline V lookup: CDR1 SEHNR, CDR2 FQNEAQ (reference sequence). This CDR3 comprises 15 residues. CDR3 DNA: TGTGCCAGCAGCTTAGCGAACGCTAACGCCTATGGCTACACCTTC. It codes for CASSLANANAYGYTF.

This clone was seen only a few times. The chain joins TRBV30 to TRBJ2-7; TRBD2 matches at 7 bases. V was pared by 1 base and J by 1 base, with 7 bases of the junction left unmatched. The germline CDR1 and CDR2 sequences are GTSNPN and SVGIG (reference sequence). The CDR3 is made up of 15 amino acids. DNA of the CDR3: TGTGCCTGGAGTGATTCGACTAGCCGATCCTACGAGCAGTACTTC. Translated: CAWSDSTSRSYEQYF. Full variable domain (missing parts from reference TRBV30 and TRBJ2-7): SQTIHQWPATLVQPVGSPLSLECTVEGTSNPNLYWYRQAAGRGLQLLFYSVGIGQISSEVPQNLSASRPQDRQFILSSKKLLLSDSGFYLCAWSDSTSRSYEQYFGPGTRLTVT.

V gene TRBV11-2 combines with J gene TRBJ2-1; 7 bases are shared with TRBD2. V trimming: 5 bases; J trimming: 0 bases; junction bases outside the gene matches: 7. Germline V gene lookup returns CDR1 SGHAT and CDR2 FQNNGV. CDR3 size: 16 residues. The CDR3 DNA sequence: TGTGCCAGCAGCGGCGCACTAGCGTACTCCTACAATGAGCAGTTCTTC. This encodes CASSGALAYSYNEQFF.